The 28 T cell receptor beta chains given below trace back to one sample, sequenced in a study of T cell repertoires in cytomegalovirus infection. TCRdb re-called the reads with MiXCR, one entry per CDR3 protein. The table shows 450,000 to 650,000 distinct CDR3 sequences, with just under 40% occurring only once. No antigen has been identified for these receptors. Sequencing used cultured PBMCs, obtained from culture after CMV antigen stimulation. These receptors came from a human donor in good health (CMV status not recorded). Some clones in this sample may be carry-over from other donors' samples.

The CDR3 protein is CASSWGGRDTQHF. The CDR3 nucleotides read TGTGCCAGCAGCTGGGGGGGTCGGGATACGCAGCATTTT. The chain combines TRBV7-9 with TRBJ2-3; possible D gene TRBD1, 5 bases. The DNA matches TRBJ1-5 better at its end, which makes the J call doubtful. CDR1 SEHNR and CDR2 FQNEAQ come from the germline V gene (reference sequence). The CDR3 covers 13 residues.

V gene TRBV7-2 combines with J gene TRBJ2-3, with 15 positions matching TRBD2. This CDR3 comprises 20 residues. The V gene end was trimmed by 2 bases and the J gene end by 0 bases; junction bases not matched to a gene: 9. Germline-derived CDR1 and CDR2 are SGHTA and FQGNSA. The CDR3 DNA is TGTGCCAGCAGCTTATTGCCTGGGACTAGCGGGGGGCGTAGCACAGATACGCAGTATTTT. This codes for CASSLLPGTSGGRSTDTQYF.

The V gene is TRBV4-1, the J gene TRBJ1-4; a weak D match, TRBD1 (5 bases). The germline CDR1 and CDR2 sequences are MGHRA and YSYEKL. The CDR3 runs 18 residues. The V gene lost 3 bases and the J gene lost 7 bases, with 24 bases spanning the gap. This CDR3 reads CASSHRAPGRLRGEKLFF. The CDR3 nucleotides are TGCGCCAGCAGCCATAGGGCGCCGGGACGCCTACGGGGTGAAAAACTGTTTTTT.

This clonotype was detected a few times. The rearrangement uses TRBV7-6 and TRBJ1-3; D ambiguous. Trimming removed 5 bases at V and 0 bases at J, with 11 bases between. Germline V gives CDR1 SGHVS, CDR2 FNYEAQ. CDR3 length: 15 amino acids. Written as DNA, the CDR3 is TGTGCCAGCAGCGCCAGGACGGACTCTGGAAACACCATATATTTT. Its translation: CASSARTDSGNTIYF.

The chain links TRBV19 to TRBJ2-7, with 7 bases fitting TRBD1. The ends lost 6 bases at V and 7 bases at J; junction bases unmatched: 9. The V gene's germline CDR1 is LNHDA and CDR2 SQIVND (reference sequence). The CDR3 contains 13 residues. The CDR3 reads CASSNNRGTEQYF. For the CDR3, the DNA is TGTGCCAGTAGCAACAACAGGGGAACGGAGCAGTACTTC.

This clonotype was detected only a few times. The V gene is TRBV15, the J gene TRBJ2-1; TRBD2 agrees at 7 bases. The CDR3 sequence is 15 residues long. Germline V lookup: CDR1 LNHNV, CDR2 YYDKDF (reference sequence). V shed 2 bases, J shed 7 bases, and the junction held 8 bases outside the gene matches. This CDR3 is CATSRSGTTLNEQFF. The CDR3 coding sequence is TGTGCCACCAGCAGATCCGGGACTACGCTGAATGAGCAGTTCTTC.

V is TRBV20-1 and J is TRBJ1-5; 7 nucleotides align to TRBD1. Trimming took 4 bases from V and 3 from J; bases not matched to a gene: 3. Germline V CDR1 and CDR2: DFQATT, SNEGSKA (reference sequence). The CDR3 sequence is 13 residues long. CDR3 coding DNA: TGCAGTGCTACCGGGACAGCCAATCAGCCCCAGCATTTT. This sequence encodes CSATGTANQPQHF.

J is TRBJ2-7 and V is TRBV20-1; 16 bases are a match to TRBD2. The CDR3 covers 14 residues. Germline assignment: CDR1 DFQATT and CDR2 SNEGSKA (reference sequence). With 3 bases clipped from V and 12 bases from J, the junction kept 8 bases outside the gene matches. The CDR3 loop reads CSASPGLAGGPRYF. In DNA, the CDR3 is TGCAGTGCTAGCCCGGGACTAGCGGGAGGGCCGCGGTACTTC.

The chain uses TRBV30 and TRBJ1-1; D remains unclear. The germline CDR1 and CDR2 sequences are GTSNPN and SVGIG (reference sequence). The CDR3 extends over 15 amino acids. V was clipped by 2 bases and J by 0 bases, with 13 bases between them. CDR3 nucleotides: TGTGCCTGGAGTTCAGAGATCCTCTTGAACACTGAAGCTTTCTTT. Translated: CAWSSEILLNTEAFF.

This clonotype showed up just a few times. This CDR3 is CASSAQGPDSQYF. CDR3 in DNA: TGTGCCAGCAGCGCCCAGGGCCCCGACTCGCAGTATTTT. The genes are TRBV7-6 and TRBJ2-3, with D perhaps TRBD1 (5 bases). Trimming shortened V by 5 bases and J by 10 bases, and 16 bases separated the two germline ends. This CDR3 spans 13 amino acids. The germline gives CDR1 SGHVS, CDR2 FNYEAQ.

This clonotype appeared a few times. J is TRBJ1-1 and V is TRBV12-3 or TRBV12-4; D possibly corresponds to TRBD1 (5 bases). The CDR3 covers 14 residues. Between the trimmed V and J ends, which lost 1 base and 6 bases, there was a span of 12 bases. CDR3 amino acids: CASSLVGVGAEAFF. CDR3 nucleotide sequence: TGTGCCAGCAGTTTAGTAGGGGTCGGTGCTGAAGCTTTCTTT.

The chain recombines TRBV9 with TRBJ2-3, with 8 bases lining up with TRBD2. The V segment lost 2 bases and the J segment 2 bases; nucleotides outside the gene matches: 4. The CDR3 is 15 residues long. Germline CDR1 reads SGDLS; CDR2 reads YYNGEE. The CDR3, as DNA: TGTGCCAGCAGCGTCACTAGCGGCCTCACAGATACGCAGTATTTT. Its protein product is CASSVTSGLTDTQYF.

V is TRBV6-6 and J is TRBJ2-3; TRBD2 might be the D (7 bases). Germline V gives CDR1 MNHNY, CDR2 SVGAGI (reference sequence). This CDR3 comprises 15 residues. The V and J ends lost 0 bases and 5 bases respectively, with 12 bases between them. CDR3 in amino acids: CASSYSRGGRDTQYF. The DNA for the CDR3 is TGTGCCAGCAGTTACTCGAGGGGGGGGAGAGATACGCAGTATTTT.

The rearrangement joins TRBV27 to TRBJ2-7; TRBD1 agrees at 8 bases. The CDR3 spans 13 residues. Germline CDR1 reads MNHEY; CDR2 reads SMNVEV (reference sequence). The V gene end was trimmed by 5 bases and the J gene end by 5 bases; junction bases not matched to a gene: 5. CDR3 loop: CASSRDRGHEQYF. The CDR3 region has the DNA TGTGCCAGCAGTAGAGACAGGGGCCACGAGCAGTACTTC.

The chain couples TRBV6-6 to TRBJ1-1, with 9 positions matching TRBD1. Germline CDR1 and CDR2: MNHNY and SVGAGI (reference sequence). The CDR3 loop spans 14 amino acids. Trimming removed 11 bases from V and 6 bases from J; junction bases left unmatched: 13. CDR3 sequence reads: CAVSPGQGSSEAFF. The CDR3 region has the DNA TGTGCCGTATCACCCGGACAGGGGAGTTCTGAAGCTTTCTTT.

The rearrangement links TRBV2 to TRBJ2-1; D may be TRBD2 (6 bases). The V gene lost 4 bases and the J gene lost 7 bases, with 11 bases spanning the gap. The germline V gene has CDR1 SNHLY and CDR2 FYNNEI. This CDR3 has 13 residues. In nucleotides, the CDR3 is TGTGCCAGCAGTGTTTGGGGGGAGAATGAGCAGTTCTTC. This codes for CASSVWGENEQFF.

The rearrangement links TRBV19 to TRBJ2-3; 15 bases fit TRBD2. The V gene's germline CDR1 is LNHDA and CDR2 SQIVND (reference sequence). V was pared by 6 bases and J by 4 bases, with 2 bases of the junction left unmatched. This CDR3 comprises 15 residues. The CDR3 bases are TGTGCCAGTAGAGGACTAGCGGGGGGGGCAGATACGCAGTATTTT. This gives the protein CASRGLAGGADTQYF.

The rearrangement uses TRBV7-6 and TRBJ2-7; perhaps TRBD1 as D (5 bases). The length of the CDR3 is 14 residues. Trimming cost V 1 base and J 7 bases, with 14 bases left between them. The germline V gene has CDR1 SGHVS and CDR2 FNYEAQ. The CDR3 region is CASSLDPQGGEQYF. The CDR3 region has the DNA TGTGCCAGCAGCTTAGACCCTCAGGGTGGGGAGCAGTACTTC.

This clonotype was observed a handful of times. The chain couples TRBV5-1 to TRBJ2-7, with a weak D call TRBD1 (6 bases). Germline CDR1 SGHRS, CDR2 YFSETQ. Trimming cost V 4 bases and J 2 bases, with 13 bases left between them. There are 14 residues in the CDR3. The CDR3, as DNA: TGCGCCAGCAGCCCGAGACAGGTAGCCTACGAGCAGTACTTC. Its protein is CASSPRQVAYEQYF. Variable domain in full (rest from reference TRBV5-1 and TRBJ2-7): KAGVTQTPRYLIKTRGQQVTLSCSPISGHRSVSWYQQTPGQGLQFLFEYFSETQRNKGNFPGRFSGRQFSNSRSEMNVSTLELGDSALYLCASSPRQVAYEQYFGPGTRLTVT.

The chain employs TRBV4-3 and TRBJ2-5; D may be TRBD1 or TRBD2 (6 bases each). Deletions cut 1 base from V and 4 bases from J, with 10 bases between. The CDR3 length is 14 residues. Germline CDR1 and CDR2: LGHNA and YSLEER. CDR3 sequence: CASSQGGGPETQYF. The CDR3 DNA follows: TGCGCCAGCAGCCAAGGAGGGGGGCCAGAGACCCAGTACTTC.

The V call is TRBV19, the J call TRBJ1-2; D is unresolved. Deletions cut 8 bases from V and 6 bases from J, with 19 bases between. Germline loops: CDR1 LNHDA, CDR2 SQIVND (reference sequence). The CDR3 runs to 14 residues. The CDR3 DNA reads TGTGCCAGTCGGGAGGGAGGGCAGCTTGATGGCTACACCTTC. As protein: CASREGGQLDGYTF.

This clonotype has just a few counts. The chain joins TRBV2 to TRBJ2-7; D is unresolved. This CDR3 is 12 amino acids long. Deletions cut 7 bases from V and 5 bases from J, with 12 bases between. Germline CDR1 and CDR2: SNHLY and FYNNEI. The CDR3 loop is CASMSSGDEQYF. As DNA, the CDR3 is TGTGCCAGCATGTCGTCGGGCGACGAGCAGTACTTC.

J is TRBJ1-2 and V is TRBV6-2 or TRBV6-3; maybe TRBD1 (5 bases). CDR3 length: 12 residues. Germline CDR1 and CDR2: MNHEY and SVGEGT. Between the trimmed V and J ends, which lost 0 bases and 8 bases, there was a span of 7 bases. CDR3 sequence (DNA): TGTGCCAGCAGTTACTCAACAGGAGGCTACACCTTC. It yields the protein CASSYSTGGYTF.

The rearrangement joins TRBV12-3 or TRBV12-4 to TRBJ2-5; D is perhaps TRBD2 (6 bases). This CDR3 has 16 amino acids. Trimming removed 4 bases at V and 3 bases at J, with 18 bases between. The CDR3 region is CASSSTGRFYKETQYF. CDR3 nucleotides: TGTGCCAGCAGTTCCACCGGGAGATTCTACAAAGAGACCCAGTACTTC.

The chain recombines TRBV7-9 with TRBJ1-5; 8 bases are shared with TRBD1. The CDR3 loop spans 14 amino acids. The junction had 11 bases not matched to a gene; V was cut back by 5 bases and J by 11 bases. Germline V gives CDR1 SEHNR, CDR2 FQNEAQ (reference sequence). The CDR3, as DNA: TGTGCCAGCAGCCGAACTGGACAGGGAGTAGCCCAGCATTTT. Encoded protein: CASSRTGQGVAQHF.

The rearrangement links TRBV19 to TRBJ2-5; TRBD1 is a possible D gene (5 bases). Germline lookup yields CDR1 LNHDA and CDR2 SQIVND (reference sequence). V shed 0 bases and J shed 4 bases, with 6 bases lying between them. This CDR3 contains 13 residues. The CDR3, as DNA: TGTGCCAGTAGTATAGACAGGGCAGAGACCCAGTACTTC. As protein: CASSIDRAETQYF.

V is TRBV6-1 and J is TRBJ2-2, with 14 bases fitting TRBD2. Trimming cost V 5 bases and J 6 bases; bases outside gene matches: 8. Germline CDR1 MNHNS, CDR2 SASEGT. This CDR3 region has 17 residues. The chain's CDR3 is CASSQGLAGAWAGELFF. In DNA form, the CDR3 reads TGTGCCAGCAGTCAGGGACTAGCGGGAGCTTGGGCCGGGGAGCTGTTTTTT.

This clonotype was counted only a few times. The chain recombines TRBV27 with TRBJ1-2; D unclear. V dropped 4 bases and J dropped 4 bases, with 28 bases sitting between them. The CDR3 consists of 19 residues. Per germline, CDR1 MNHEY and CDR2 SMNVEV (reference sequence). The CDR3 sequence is CASSSLLRPRFNSIYGYTF. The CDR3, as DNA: TGTGCCAGCAGTTCCTTATTAAGGCCACGTTTTAATTCGATCTATGGCTACACCTTC.